These 26 T cell receptor beta chains share one sample of origin, sequenced in a study of blood T cells in healthy people across ages. A second about 7 to 12 cycle PCR used barcoded and J-beta primers. TCRdb reprocessed the 5' RACE reads with MiXCR, giving one entry per CDR3 protein. The sample includes about a million distinct CDR3 sequences, 45% to 60% of them seen just once. Sequencing used blood. Receptors originate from a woman aged 55-69 years in good health.

The V call is TRBV6-2 or TRBV6-3, the J call TRBJ2-6; a weak D match, TRBD1 (6 bases). The V gene lost 8 bases and the J gene lost 4 bases, with 18 bases spanning the gap. This CDR3 region has 16 residues. Germline CDR1 is MNHEY and CDR2 is SVGEGT. In nucleotides, the CDR3 is TGTGCCAGCGGAACGAGAACAGGGACCGGGGCCAACGTCCTGACTTTC. Amino acids: CASGTRTGTGANVLTF.

The chain uses TRBV28 and TRBJ2-3; no reliable D call. V was pared by 10 bases and J by 2 bases, with 10 bases between. The CDR3 contains 12 residues. Germline V lookup: CDR1 MDHEN, CDR2 SYDVKM. Here the CDR3 DNA reads TGTGCCACAGGCAGATACACAGATACGCAGTATTTT. This encodes CATGRYTDTQYF.

The chain carries TRBV11-3 and TRBJ2-4, with a weak D call TRBD2 (6 bases). The CDR3 runs to 13 residues. Between the trimmed V and J ends, which lost 2 bases and 8 bases, there was a span of 10 bases. Germline values: CDR1 SGHNT, CDR2 YENEEA. The CDR3 reads CASSLTGEDIQYF. The CDR3 DNA is TGTGCCAGCAGCTTAACTGGGGAGGACATTCAGTACTTC.

This chain joins TRBV11-2 and TRBJ2-5; TRBD1 aligns across 10 bases. J gave up 4 bases and V 4 bases, and 6 bases lay outside the gene matches. Germline loops: CDR1 SGHAT, CDR2 FQNNGV. This CDR3 comprises 15 residues. The CDR3 is CASSWGQGRGETQYF. The CDR3 DNA reads TGTGCCAGCAGCTGGGGACAGGGGAGGGGAGAGACCCAGTACTTC.

The gene calls are TRBV3-1 and TRBJ1-5; the match to TRBD1 covers 8 bases. This CDR3 contains 15 residues. V lost 4 bases, J lost 2 bases, and 4 bases stayed unmatched. Germline CDR1 and CDR2: LGHDT and YNNKEL (reference sequence). CDR3: CASSPRTGRNQPQHF. The CDR3 DNA reads TGTGCCAGCAGCCCGAGGACAGGGCGCAATCAGCCCCAGCATTTT.

This clonotype has only a few counts. The V and J genes are TRBV5-1 and TRBJ2-3; no firm D call. The CDR3 length is 14 residues. Germline V gene sequence: CDR1 SGHRS, CDR2 YFSETQ. V lost 2 bases to trimming and J lost 2 bases, with 9 bases between them. The CDR3 sequence: CASSLDVATDTQYF. As DNA, the CDR3 is TGCGCCAGCAGCTTAGACGTAGCCACAGATACGCAGTATTTT.

This rearrangement joins TRBV7-2 to TRBJ2-5, with 9 bases aligning to TRBD2. J was trimmed by 11 bases and V by 3 bases; bases with no gene match: 13. This CDR3 contains 15 residues. Germline-derived CDR1 and CDR2 are SGHTA and FQGNSA. The CDR3 here is CASSFVSGSGNEQYF. The CDR3 DNA reads TGTGCCAGCAGCTTTGTTAGCGGGAGTGGCAATGAGCAGTACTTC.

This clonotype was detected once. The chain joins TRBV4-2 to TRBJ2-1; D ambiguous. The germline V gene encodes CDR1 LGHNA and CDR2 YNFKEQ. The CDR3 consists of 12 residues. The V gene lost 1 base and the J gene lost 10 bases, with 8 bases spanning the gap. The CDR3 loop is CASSQVLREQFF. In DNA, the CDR3 is TGTGCCAGCAGCCAAGTGCTGCGGGAGCAGTTCTTC.

The chain links TRBV7-9 to TRBJ1-2, with D possibly TRBD1 on 6 matching bases. Trimming removed 11 bases at V and 3 bases at J, with 16 bases between. The CDR3 loop spans 13 amino acids. Germline loops: CDR1 SEHNR, CDR2 FQNEAQ (reference sequence). The CDR3 sequence: CAFEAGADYGYTF. CDR3 sequence (DNA): TGTGCCTTTGAGGCGGGGGCCGACTATGGCTACACCTTC.

The chain has TRBV25-1 and TRBJ1-1; no definite D call. Trimming left V 8 bases short and J 2 bases short, with 15 bases between. The CDR3 runs to 14 residues. Germline V CDR1 and CDR2: MGHDK, SYGVNS. In DNA form, the CDR3 reads TGTGCCAGCTCTTCCTGGGATATAAACACTGAAGCTTTCTTT. Its protein is CASSSWDINTEAFF.

The V gene is TRBV7-9, the J gene TRBJ2-7; no clear D. The J call could be wrong; TRBJ2-5 is a better fit for the DNA end. The CDR3 length is 16 residues. CDR1 and CDR2 (germline): SEHNR, FQNEAQ (reference sequence). The CDR3 DNA is TGTGCCAGCAGCCCCCCCGCGGTCTTTGGTTCAGAGACCCAGTACTTC. It translates to CASSPPAVFGSETQYF.

The V call is TRBV20-1, the J call TRBJ2-1, with D tentatively TRBD2 (6 bases). Trimming cost V 1 base and J 0 bases, with 13 bases left between them. The CDR3 covers 16 residues. Germline CDR1 DFQATT, CDR2 SNEGSKA (reference sequence). CDR3 coding DNA: TGCAGTGCTAGAGCCTATCTAGCGAGCTCCTACAATGAGCAGTTCTTC. Translating gives CSARAYLASSYNEQFF.

The rearrangement links TRBV12-3 or TRBV12-4 to TRBJ2-3, with D hard to call. The CDR3 contains 15 residues. V was cut by 5 bases and J by 1 base, with 13 bases left in between. CDR3 nucleotide sequence: TGTGCCAGCAGTCCTACAGTGGTTGGCACAGATACGCAGTATTTT. Translating gives CASSPTVVGTDTQYF.

The chain is built from TRBV2 and TRBJ2-5, with D tentatively TRBD2 (5 bases). The CDR3 contains 15 residues. Germline V gives CDR1 SNHLY, CDR2 FYNNEI. The V end was cut by 2 bases, the J end by 5 bases, with 15 bases between. The CDR3 region has the DNA TGTGCCAGCAGTGAAAGGGCTAGCACTAAGGAGACCCAGTACTTC. It encodes CASSERASTKETQYF.

This clonotype occurred many times. V is TRBV3-1 and J is TRBJ2-1, with 11 bases that match TRBD2. The germline CDR1 and CDR2 sequences are LGHDT and YNNKEL (reference sequence). Losses at the gene ends were 1 base for V and 7 bases for J; bases not matched to a gene: 3. This CDR3 is built from 15 residues. The CDR3 nucleotides read TGTGCCAGCAGCCAAGTTCTAGCGGGAGGAAATGAGCAGTTCTTC. As protein: CASSQVLAGGNEQFF.

The rearrangement links TRBV10-3 to TRBJ2-7; D gene uncertain. V dropped 7 bases and J dropped 0 bases, with 13 bases sitting between them. The length of the CDR3 is 14 residues. The germline V gene encodes CDR1 ENHRY and CDR2 SYGVKD. Written as DNA, the CDR3 is TGTGCCATCAAATCCACGGTCCGCTCCTACGAGCAGTACTTC. This translates into CAIKSTVRSYEQYF.

This clonotype was found a few times. This rearrangement joins TRBV25-1 to TRBJ1-6, with TRBD1 as a possible D gene (5 bases). V was cut by 2 bases and J by 9 bases, with 11 bases left in between. Germline V lookup: CDR1 MGHDK, CDR2 SYGVNS. This CDR3 region has 14 residues. The CDR3 here is CASSEGAGVSPLHF. CDR3 DNA: TGTGCCAGCAGTGAAGGTGCGGGGGTTTCACCCCTCCACTTT.

This chain uses TRBV28 with TRBJ1-4, with unresolved D. Germline-derived CDR1 and CDR2 are MDHEN and SYDVKM. CDR3 size: 15 residues. V gave up 3 bases and J gave up 5 bases, with 13 bases separating them. For the CDR3, the DNA is TGTGCCAGCAGTTTCTGGGAGACGGGGAATGAAAAACTGTTTTTT. It specifies CASSFWETGNEKLFF.

This clonotype was detected a few times. The rearrangement links TRBV6-5 to TRBJ2-7; no clear D. CDR3 length: 13 residues. Germline V CDR1 and CDR2: MNHEY, SVGAGI. V lost 2 bases, J lost 2 bases, and 7 bases lay in between. The CDR3 protein is CASSYPGTYEQYF. In DNA, the CDR3 is TGTGCCAGCAGTTACCCCGGTACCTACGAGCAGTACTTC.

This clonotype was observed many times. This chain uses TRBV7-2 with TRBJ2-5; 8 bases fit TRBD1. CDR3 size: 15 residues. The trim removed 5 bases at V and 4 bases at J, leaving 9 bases unmatched. Germline lookup yields CDR1 SGHTA and CDR2 FQGNSA. CDR3 bases: TGTGCCAGCAGCCTAGACAGGGGAGTAGGAGAGACCCAGTACTTC. Translated, it gives CASSLDRGVGETQYF.

The rearrangement links TRBV5-1 to TRBJ1-6, with 12 bases aligning to TRBD1. V trimming: 4 bases; J trimming: 5 bases; junction bases outside the gene matches: 7. The germline V gene encodes CDR1 SGHRS and CDR2 YFSETQ. The CDR3 has 17 amino acids. CDR3 nucleotides: TGCGCCAGCAGCGACCGGGACAGGGGGCCTAATAATTCACCCCTCCACTTT. It yields the protein CASSDRDRGPNNSPLHF.

In this sample, this clonotype turned up a few times. This chain links TRBV7-9 with TRBJ2-7; D remains unclear. The CDR3 consists of 14 residues. Germline assignment: CDR1 SEHNR and CDR2 FQNEAQ (reference sequence). Trimming took off 3 bases at V and 3 bases at J, with 12 bases between the two ends. The CDR3 bases are TGTGCCAGCAGCTTGGGCTACGATCGCTACGAGCAGTACTTC. Amino acid sequence: CASSLGYDRYEQYF.

J is TRBJ2-2 and V is TRBV20-1, with D uncertain. Trimming pared 3 bases from V and 4 bases from J, leaving 12 bases between. This CDR3 comprises 14 residues. Per the germline V gene, CDR1 is DFQATT and CDR2 is SNEGSKA (reference sequence). CDR3 sequence: CSARPPEITGELFF. CDR3 nucleotides: TGCAGTGCTAGGCCCCCTGAGATCACCGGGGAGCTGTTTTTT.

For the CDR3, the DNA is TGTGCCAGCAGCTTCGGGACTAACACCTACGAGCAGTACTTC. It specifies CASSFGTNTYEQYF. The chain links TRBV7-9 to TRBJ2-7, with TRBD2 matching 7 bases. Trimming at V came to 3 bases and at J to 2 bases, leaving 4 bases not matched to a gene. Germline values: CDR1 SEHNR, CDR2 FQNEAQ (reference sequence). The CDR3 spans 14 residues.

This clonotype showed up just a few times. V usage is TRBV7-8 and J usage is TRBJ2-6; D not resolved. In germline, CDR1 is SGHVS, CDR2 FQNEAQ. The V end was cut by 1 base, the J end by 0 bases, with 10 bases between. This CDR3 has 17 amino acids. The DNA of the CDR3 is TGTGCCAGCAGCTTAGGAAGGTCTTACTCTGGGGCCAACGTCCTGACTTTC. Its protein product is CASSLGRSYSGANVLTF.

V gene TRBV12-5 combines with J gene TRBJ2-2; no definite D call. The CDR3 length is 15 residues. Germline V gene data show CDR1 as LGHNT and CDR2 as FRNRAP. V lost 2 bases, J lost 6 bases, and 13 bases lay in between. The CDR3 DNA reads TGTGCTAGTGGTTTGAATCAGCGCCAAGCCGGGGAGCTGTTTTTT. Its translation: CASGLNQRQAGELFF.